Shown below are 7 T cell receptor beta chains from a single sample sequenced in a study of blood T cell repertoires in COVID-19. Some clones are missing from TCRdb's copy, which holds only in-frame ones; the method was immunoSEQ multiplex PCR. Here the sample spans 250,000 to 350,000 clones, around four fifths being singletons. The sample comprised peripheral blood. Every receptor here comes from a woman in her forties or fifties with active or convalescent COVID-19.

V usage is TRBV6-2 or TRBV6-3 and J usage is TRBJ1-6, with 9 bases matching TRBD1. The CDR3 totals 18 residues. V was pared by 2 bases and J by 7 bases, with 12 bases of the junction left unmatched. Germline V lookup: CDR1 MNHEY, CDR2 SVGEGT. The CDR3 nucleotides are TGTGCCAGCAGTTACCCGGGACAGGGTGAAGGAAGAAATTCACCCCTCCACTTT. Translated, it gives CASSYPGQGEGRNSPLHF.

The chain combines TRBV5-4 with TRBJ2-7; the match to TRBD1 covers 7 bases. The CDR3 contains 15 residues. Germline assignment: CDR1 SGHNT and CDR2 YYREEE (reference sequence). V lost 0 bases to trimming and J lost 5 bases; unmatched junction nucleotides: 8. For the CDR3, the DNA is TGTGCCAGCAGCTTGGGGTTCCCAGGGACAGACGAGCAGTACTTC. Its translation is CASSLGFPGTDEQYF.

This clone was observed a few times. The V gene is TRBV11-2, the J gene TRBJ2-3; 7 nucleotides agree with TRBD2. J was trimmed by 4 bases and V by 0 bases; bases with no gene match: 7. This CDR3 has 16 amino acids. Germline lookup yields CDR1 SGHAT and CDR2 FQNNGV. The CDR3 reads CASSLEGGRAPDTQYF. DNA of the CDR3: TGTGCCAGCAGCTTAGAAGGAGGGAGGGCCCCAGATACGCAGTATTTT.

This clone was observed once. The V call is TRBV6-5, the J call TRBJ2-7, with TRBD2 identical over 7 bases. Germline lookup yields CDR1 MNHEY and CDR2 SVGAGI. The CDR3 runs 14 residues. V dropped 7 bases and J dropped 5; count of bases not matched to a gene: 11. DNA for the CDR3: TGTGCCAGCACCACCTGGGGAGGGTTCGACGAGCAGTACTTC. This gives the protein CASTTWGGFDEQYF.

This chain connects TRBV12-3 or TRBV12-4 to TRBJ1-1; D is perhaps TRBD1 (6 bases). The CDR3 runs 13 residues. The ends were cut back, 6 bases at V and 3 bases at J, with 11 bases in the middle. The CDR3 spells CASSRGWYTEAFF. As DNA, the CDR3 is TGTGCCAGCAGCAGGGGCTGGTACACTGAAGCTTTCTTT.

The chain combines TRBV28 with TRBJ2-5; 12 bases are shared with TRBD2. The germline V gene has CDR1 MDHEN and CDR2 SYDVKM. V lost 4 bases and J lost 7; bases outside the gene matches: 7. The CDR3 has 15 amino acids. The CDR3 protein is CASSSPASGRGTQYF. The CDR3, as DNA: TGTGCCAGCAGTTCCCCCGCTAGCGGGAGGGGGACCCAGTACTTC. The full variable domain, its missing parts supplied by reference TRBV28 and TRBJ2-5, is DVKVTQSSRYLVKRTGEKVFLECVQDMDHENMFWYRQDPGLGLRLIYFSYDVKMKEKGDIPEGYSVSREKKERFSLILESASTNQTSMYLCASSSPASGRGTQYFGPGTRLLVL.

The chain is built from TRBV27 and TRBJ1-2; maybe TRBD1 (5 bases). CDR3 size: 15 residues. The V and J ends lost 1 base and 6 bases respectively, with 15 bases between them. Germline V gene sequence: CDR1 MNHEY, CDR2 SMNVEV (reference sequence). CDR3 in DNA: TGTGCCAGCAGTTTATTCGGAGGGGTTAAGGATGGCTACACCTTC. This gives the protein CASSLFGGVKDGYTF.